The clone carrying this T cell receptor beta chain appeared once. Its target is not known. The data derive from a study of T-cell reconstitution after alpha-beta-depleted transplantation in children. Broader study findings: At the one-year point after transplant, T-cell counts and TCRbeta diversity were found to come mostly from T cells that had been newly produced. In patients about two months after transplant, alpha-beta T cells reportedly arose from several hundred expanded graft clones.

The CDR3 extends over 21 amino acids. Germline lookup yields CDR1 SGHAT and CDR2 FQNNGV. V dropped 7 bases and J dropped 5; count of bases not matched to a gene: 30. This sample's TCRbeta library carried unique molecular identifier barcodes. TCRdb reprocessed the PCR reads via MiXCR and lists one record per CDR3 protein. This sample carries 450,000 to 550,000 distinct CDR3 sequences, about an eighth of them seen once, and the ten largest clones take around 15%. The chain couples TRBV11-2 to TRBJ2-3, with TRBD2 matching over 7 bases. The sample in question was PBMCs, mostly from graft donor cells, obtained 180 days after TCRalphabeta/CD19-depleted stem cell transplant. The receptor's source is a female patient aged 2-15 years who had a stem cell transplant for aplastic anemia, so the T cells may come from the graft donor. CDR3 sequence: CASNYTGGSWLARERIDTQYF. The CDR3 bases are TGTGCCAGCAATTATACGGGGGGTTCATGGCTAGCGCGAGAGAGGATAGATACGCAGTATTTT.